This passage covers 5 T cell receptor beta chains from one sample sequenced in a study of blood T cell repertoires in COVID-19 (dated by TCRdb to 2020 to 2021). Library method: the immunoSEQ multiplex PCR assay. TCRdb holds this immuneACCESS table with in-frame rearrangements only. Some clones are missing; in checked studies, unresolved V genes explain under half, and the rest has no known cause. Present in this sample are 150,000 to 200,000 clones, over 80% of which were seen just once. Under 5.5% of the sample is held by the ten biggest clonotypes. The material sequenced was peripheral blood. These receptors were collected from a woman aged 30 to 39 with acute or convalescent COVID-19.

This clone was seen a few times. This rearrangement joins TRBV7-9 to TRBJ1-1; D is unresolved. This CDR3 contains 14 residues. Trimming removed 3 bases from V and 1 base from J, with 9 bases in between. Germline CDR1 is SEHNR and CDR2 is FQNEAQ (reference sequence). CDR3: CASSFSSGNTEAFF. In DNA, the CDR3 is TGTGCCAGCAGCTTTAGTAGTGGGAACACTGAAGCTTTCTTT. The complete variable domain, with remaining parts taken from reference TRBV7-9 and TRBJ1-1, reads DTGVSQNPRHKITKRGQNVTFRCDPISEHNRLYWYRQTLGQGPEFLTYFQNEAQLEKSRLLSDRFSAERPKGSFSTLEIQRTEQGDSAMYLCASSFSSGNTEAFFGQGTRLTVV.

The V gene is TRBV10-3, the J gene TRBJ1-2; 8 bases match TRBD1. Germline V gene sequence: CDR1 ENHRY, CDR2 SYGVKD. The CDR3 totals 13 residues. Trimming removed 5 bases from V and 10 bases from J; junction bases left unmatched: 9. The CDR3 DNA reads as TGTGCCATCAGTTCCCCAGGGGGCAATGACTACACCTTC. Residues: CAISSPGGNDYTF.

The V gene is TRBV3-1 (or the pseudogene TRBV3-2), the J gene TRBJ1-2, with TRBD1 identical over 7 bases. From germline, CDR1 is LGHDT and CDR2 YNNKEL (reference sequence). V was pared by 0 bases and J by 2 bases, with 18 bases of the junction left unmatched. The CDR3 spans 20 residues. CDR3 sequence: CASSQDLGGAEGFPNYGYTF. CDR3 nucleotide sequence: TGTGCCAGCAGCCAAGATTTAGGGGGCGCTGAGGGGTTCCCAAACTATGGCTACACCTTC.

This chain uses TRBV6-4 with TRBJ2-1; 9 bases are shared with TRBD2. CDR3 length equals 14 residues. Losses at the gene ends were 5 bases for V and 8 bases for J; bases not matched to a gene: 7. Germline CDR1 MRHNA, CDR2 SNTAGT. CDR3: CASSKAGGSDEQFF. DNA of the CDR3: TGTGCCAGCAGTAAAGCGGGGGGTTCGGATGAGCAGTTCTTC.

The chain joins TRBV29-1 to TRBJ1-1; D is possibly TRBD1 (5 bases). CDR3 length: 15 amino acids. The ends were cut back, 4 bases at V and 1 base at J, with 16 bases in the middle. Germline CDR1 reads SQVTM; CDR2 reads ANQGSEA. The CDR3 here is CSVVRVSPPNTEAFF. The CDR3 bases are TGCAGCGTTGTCAGGGTATCTCCCCCGAACACTGAAGCTTTCTTT.